This T cell receptor (beta chain) was sequenced during a study of blood T cell repertoires in COVID-19. Authors' data handling: Researchers report that nucleated cell counts were estimated from reference gene primer amplification. Using immunoSEQ multiplex PCR, the repertoire was profiled, and TCRdb retains in-frame clones only, with some absent. Clonal size and the V and J genes are those of that table, whereas D and trimming came from the DNA. This sample has 95,000 to 150,000 clones, with more than 65% found just once. Germline values: CDR1 MNHEY, CDR2 SMNVEV (reference sequence). J was trimmed by 11 bases and V by 6 bases; bases with no gene match: 8. The CDR3 covers 14 residues.

This TCR came from a human donor in a cohort sampled during active COVID-19. The sample comprised peripheral blood. This rearrangement joins TRBV27 to TRBJ2-1; 12 nucleotides align to TRBD2. The CDR3 loop reads CASRGLAGSDKQFF. CDR3 sequence (DNA): TGTGCCAGCAGAGGACTAGCGGGATCCGACAAGCAGTTCTTC.